The clone carrying this T cell receptor beta chain was counted only a few times. Its antigen is currently unknown. The data were obtained in a study of T cells in Graves' hyperthyroidism and ophthalmopathy. Template material for amplifying TCR beta CDR3 regions consisted of RNA transcripts. A first-round RT-PCR of the TCR CDR3 used the HTBI primer set. TCRdb itself ran the multiplex PCR reads through MiXCR, one entry per CDR3 protein. Of approximately 600,000 distinct CDR3 sequences listed, under 15% are singletons. The V gene lost 0 bases and the J gene lost 4 bases, with 15 bases spanning the gap. CDR1 is LNHDA and CDR2 is SQIVND in the germline V gene (reference sequence). This CDR3 is built from 17 residues. Regarding the study as a whole: Ophthalmopathy prediction by the model preceded onset by a median approximately 6.1 months.

The sequenced sample was blood. V is TRBV19 and J is TRBJ2-2; possible D gene TRBD1, 5 bases. The TCR originated in a woman aged 40 to 50 with Graves' ophthalmopathy. CDR3 sequence (DNA): TGTGCCAGTAGTATAGATCACGTGCTGGGGCGCACCGGGGAGCTGTTTTTT. Translation: CASSIDHVLGRTGELFF. The full variable domain, its missing parts supplied by reference TRBV19 and TRBJ2-2, is DGGITQSPKYLFRKEGQNVTLSCEQNLNHDAMYWYRQDPGQGLRLIYYSQIVNDFQKGDIAEGYSVSREKKESFPLTVTSAQKNPTAFYLCASSIDHVLGRTGELFFGEGSRLTVL.